This T cell receptor beta chain is drawn from a study of radiotherapy plus CTLA-4 blockade in lung cancer. Background on the study: Patients showed objective responses in about a sixth of cases, and disease control was achieved by around 30%.

In the case of this clone: Its antigen is unknown.

Alongside CTLA-4 blockade with ipilimumab, patients with chemo-refractory metastatic non-small-cell lung cancer received focal radiation. Trimming left V 6 bases short and J 5 bases short, with 18 bases between. CDR1 is MNHEY, CDR2 SMNVEV, per germline (reference sequence). This CDR3 contains 15 residues. Assay used: immunoSEQ multiplex PCR; TCRdb lists only in-frame clones, some missing. The data contain about 100,000 clones, under 90% of them singletons. Points from the study as a whole: Interferon-beta and early blood T cell clone dynamics reportedly predicted response best. Tumor-origin TCR clones grew in blood after radiotherapy plus ipilimumab.

This chain connects TRBV27 to TRBJ2-3; D perhaps matches TRBD1 (6 bases). Here the sequenced sample was peripheral blood, taken from a patient treated with radiotherapy plus ipilimumab. This sequence was found in a human donor with non-small cell lung cancer who had stable disease on radiotherapy plus ipilimumab. The CDR3 sequence is CASRVWPTGKDTQYF. In nucleotides, the CDR3 is TGTGCCAGCAGAGTTTGGCCGACAGGCAAAGATACGCAGTATTTT.